This passage covers 18 T cell receptor beta chains from one sample sequenced in a study of T cell responses to AZD1222 COVID-19 vaccine. Libraries were prepared by immunoSEQ multiplex PCR; TCRdb keeps only in-frame clonotypes and omits some of them. The sample lists 85,000 to 90,000 clones, roughly 87% occurring once. This specimen consisted of peripheral blood, obtained on day 0 of AZD1222 vaccination. The receptors here all came from an adult in good health.

The chain uses TRBV19 and TRBJ1-1; D might be TRBD1 (6 bases). The V end lost 7 bases, the J end lost 6 bases, and 15 bases lay between the germline ends. The CDR3 sequence is 13 residues long. Germline loops: CDR1 LNHDA, CDR2 SQIVND (reference sequence). CDR3 DNA: TGTGCCAGTACTCTCAACAGGGCATCTGAAGCTTTCTTT. Translating it yields CASTLNRASEAFF.

The V and J genes are TRBV7-8 and TRBJ1-5, with a weak D call TRBD1 (6 bases). Trimming removed 0 bases at V and 7 bases at J, with 13 bases between. From germline, CDR1 is SGHVS and CDR2 FQNEAQ. The CDR3 runs to 15 residues. CDR3 DNA sequence: TGTGCCAGCAGCTTAGCCGCCAGGGGAGGGCAGCCCCAGCATTTT. Translation: CASSLAARGGQPQHF.

The V and J genes are TRBV11-2 and TRBJ2-1, with D unclear. CDR3 length: 8 amino acids. With 7 bases removed from V and 8 bases from J, the gap between germline ends came to 0 bases. The germline gives CDR1 SGHAT, CDR2 FQNNGV. CDR3 protein: CASNEQFF. The CDR3 coding sequence is TGTGCCAGCAATGAGCAGTTCTTC.

The genes are TRBV30 and TRBJ2-1, with 8 bases aligning to TRBD2. The CDR3 runs to 14 residues. Trimming took 3 bases from V and 7 from J; bases not matched to a gene: 8. Germline CDR1 GTSNPN, CDR2 SVGIG (reference sequence). CDR3 sequence: CAWRAPGGRNEQFF. CDR3 bases: TGTGCCTGGAGGGCCCCGGGGGGGAGGAATGAGCAGTTCTTC.

The chain combines TRBV6-5 with TRBJ1-1; D ambiguous. V lost 7 bases, J lost 5 bases, and 14 bases lay in between. This CDR3 region has 13 residues. Germline CDR1 reads MNHEY; CDR2 reads SVGAGI. The DNA for the CDR3 is TGTGCCAGCATATTTTCGGGATCTACTGAAGCTTTCTTT. As protein: CASIFSGSTEAFF.

This chain links TRBV7-2 with TRBJ2-1, with D maybe TRBD2 (5 bases). The CDR3 extends over 16 amino acids. In germline, CDR1 is SGHTA, CDR2 FQGNSA. The V and J ends lost 5 bases and 0 bases respectively, with 14 bases between them. The CDR3: CASSQVFGSSYNEQFF. The CDR3 DNA reads TGTGCCAGCAGCCAAGTATTTGGGAGCTCCTACAATGAGCAGTTCTTC. The full variable domain, in which reference TRBV7-2 and TRBJ2-1 provide the parts outside the CDR3, is GAGVSQSPSNKVTEKGKDVELRCDPISGHTALYWYRQSLGQGLEFLIYFQGNSAPDKSGLPSDRFSAERTGGSVSTLTIQRTQQEDSAVYLCASSQVFGSSYNEQFFGPGTRLTVL.

The chain joins TRBV5-4 to TRBJ2-1, with TRBD2 identical over 8 bases. CDR3 length equals 13 residues. Germline lookup yields CDR1 SGHNT and CDR2 YYREEE (reference sequence). Trimming cost V 4 bases and J 8 bases; bases outside gene matches: 5. The CDR3: CASSLGGGDEQFF. The CDR3 DNA reads TGTGCCAGCAGCCTCGGGGGGGGAGATGAGCAGTTCTTC.

This clone was seen a single time. J is TRBJ1-2 and V is TRBV4-1; no clear D. Germline CDR1 reads MGHRA; CDR2 reads YSYEKL. The CDR3 has 13 residues. V was pared by 1 base and J by 8 bases, with 11 bases between. The CDR3 bases are TGCGCCAGCAGCCAAGCCGGCAGGCACGGCTACACCTTC. This gives the protein CASSQAGRHGYTF.

V usage is TRBV27 and J usage is TRBJ2-6, with D unclear. Looked up from germline, CDR1 is MNHEY and CDR2 is SMNVEV (reference sequence). The CDR3 has 19 residues. Trimming removed 3 bases at V and 0 bases at J, with 18 bases between. CDR3 nucleotides: TGTGCCAGCAGTTTCGAGAGCCGAAACCTCCTCTCTGGGGCCAACGTCCTGACTTTC. Its protein is CASSFESRNLLSGANVLTF.

This clone appeared once. The rearrangement uses TRBV30 and TRBJ1-6; 8 bases are a match to TRBD1. Germline V gene data show CDR1 as GTSNPN and CDR2 as SVGIG (reference sequence). J gave up 9 bases and V 5 bases, and 6 bases lay outside the gene matches. The length of the CDR3 is 13 residues. The CDR3 here is CAWEGQGSSPLHF. The CDR3 coding sequence is TGTGCCTGGGAAGGACAGGGCAGTTCACCCCTCCACTTT.

V gene TRBV6-5 combines with J gene TRBJ2-1; D unresolved. CDR1 and CDR2 from the germline V gene are MNHEY and SVGAGI. This CDR3 is 14 amino acids long. Trimming shortened V by 4 bases and J by 4 bases, and 11 bases separated the two germline ends. CDR3 protein: CASSSPRAYNEQFF. In DNA form, the CDR3 reads TGTGCCAGCAGTTCCCCCCGGGCTTACAATGAGCAGTTCTTC.

The chain recombines TRBV9 with TRBJ2-2; perhaps TRBD1 as D (6 bases). Germline-derived CDR1 and CDR2 are SGDLS and YYNGEE. Trimming left V 0 bases short and J 9 bases short, with 9 bases between. This CDR3 spans 13 amino acids. The CDR3 nucleotides are TGTGCCAGCAGCGTAGAGGGGGACCGGGAGCTGTTTTTT. Amino acids: CASSVEGDRELFF.

V usage is TRBV7-8 and J usage is TRBJ1-1; no clear D. CDR1 is SGHVS, CDR2 FQNEAQ, per germline. Between the trimmed V and J ends, which lost 2 bases and 2 bases, there was a span of 9 bases. CDR3 length: 14 amino acids. CDR3 loop: CASSLTQTNTEAFF. DNA for the CDR3: TGTGCCAGCAGCTTAACGCAAACTAACACTGAAGCTTTCTTT. The full variable domain, with the rest looked up from reference TRBV7-8 and TRBJ1-1, is GAGVSQSPRYKVAKRGQDVALRCDPISGHVSLFWYQQALGQGPEFLTYFQNEAQLDKSGLPSDRFFAERPEGSVSTLKIQRTQQEDSAVYLCASSLTQTNTEAFFGQGTRLTVV.

This chain uses TRBV14 with TRBJ2-7; D is ambiguous. Germline loops: CDR1 SGHDN, CDR2 FVKESK. Trimming cost V 1 base and J 9 bases, with 19 bases left between them. CDR3 length: 15 residues. CDR3 DNA: TGTGCCAGCAGCCAAGGGACGGCAAGGGTTTTGGGGCAGTACTTC. Protein product: CASSQGTARVLGQYF.

This rearrangement joins TRBV2 to TRBJ2-1; D unclear. Trimming removed 0 bases at V and 6 bases at J, with 15 bases between. This CDR3 contains 16 residues. Looked up from germline, CDR1 is SNHLY and CDR2 is FYNNEI. The CDR3 loop reads CASSEAGRLRVNEQFF. In nucleotides, the CDR3 is TGTGCCAGCAGTGAAGCCGGGCGGCTTCGTGTCAATGAGCAGTTCTTC.

In this sample, this clone turned up once. The gene calls are TRBV28 and TRBJ2-7; 9 bases are shared with TRBD1. Germline V gives CDR1 MDHEN, CDR2 SYDVKM. The V gene end was trimmed by 8 bases and the J gene end by 3 bases; junction bases not matched to a gene: 2. The CDR3 extends over 12 amino acids. In DNA, the CDR3 is TGTGCCAGCCGGGACAGGGTCTACGAGCAGTACTTC. The encoded protein is CASRDRVYEQYF.

The table lists this clone with a few counts. The rearrangement joins TRBV7-2 to TRBJ1-3; D not resolved. Per germline, CDR1 SGHTA and CDR2 FQGNSA. Between the trimmed V and J ends, which lost 1 base and 4 bases, there was a span of 5 bases. There are 13 residues in the CDR3. Written as DNA, the CDR3 is TGTGCCAGCAGCTTAGGGGGAGGAAACACCATATATTTT. Encoded protein: CASSLGGGNTIYF.

The chain joins TRBV6-5 to TRBJ1-3; 11 nucleotides agree with TRBD1. This CDR3 is built from 13 residues. V was clipped by 6 bases and J by 5 bases; unmatched bases: 0. The germline V gene encodes CDR1 MNHEY and CDR2 SVGAGI. The CDR3, as DNA: TGTGCCAGCAGGGACAGGGGGCGAAACACCATATATTTT. It codes for CASRDRGRNTIYF.